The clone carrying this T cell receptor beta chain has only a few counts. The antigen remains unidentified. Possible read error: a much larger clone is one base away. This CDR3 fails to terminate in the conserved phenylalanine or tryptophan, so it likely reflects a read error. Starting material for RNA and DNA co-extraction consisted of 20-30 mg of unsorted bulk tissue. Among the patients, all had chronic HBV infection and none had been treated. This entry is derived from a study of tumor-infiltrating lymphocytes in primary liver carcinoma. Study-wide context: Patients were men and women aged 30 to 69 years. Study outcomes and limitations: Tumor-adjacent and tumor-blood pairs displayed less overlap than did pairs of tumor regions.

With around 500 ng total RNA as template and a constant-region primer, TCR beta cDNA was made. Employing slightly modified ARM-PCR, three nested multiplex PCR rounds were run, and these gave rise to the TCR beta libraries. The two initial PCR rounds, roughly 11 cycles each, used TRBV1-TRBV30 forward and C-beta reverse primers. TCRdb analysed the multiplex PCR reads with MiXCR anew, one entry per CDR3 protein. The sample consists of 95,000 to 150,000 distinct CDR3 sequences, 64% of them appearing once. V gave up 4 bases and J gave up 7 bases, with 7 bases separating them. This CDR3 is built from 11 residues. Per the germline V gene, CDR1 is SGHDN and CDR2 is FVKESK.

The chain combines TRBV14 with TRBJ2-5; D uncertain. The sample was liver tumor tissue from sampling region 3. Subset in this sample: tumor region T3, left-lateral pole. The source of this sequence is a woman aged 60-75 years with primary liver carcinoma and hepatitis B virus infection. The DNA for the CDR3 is TGTGCCAGCAGCCTTACGCGGACCCAGTACCTC. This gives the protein CASSLTRTQYL.